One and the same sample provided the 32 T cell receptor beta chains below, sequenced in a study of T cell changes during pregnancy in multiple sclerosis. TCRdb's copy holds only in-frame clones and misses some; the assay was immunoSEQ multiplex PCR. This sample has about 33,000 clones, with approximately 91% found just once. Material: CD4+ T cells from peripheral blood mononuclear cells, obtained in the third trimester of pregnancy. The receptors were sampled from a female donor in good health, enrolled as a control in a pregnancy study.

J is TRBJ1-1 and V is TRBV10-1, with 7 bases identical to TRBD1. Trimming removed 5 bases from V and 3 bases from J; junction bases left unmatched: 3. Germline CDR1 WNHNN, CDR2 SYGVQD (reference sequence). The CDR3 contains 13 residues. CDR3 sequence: CASSLTGYTEAFF. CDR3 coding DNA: TGCGCCAGCAGTCTGACAGGGTACACTGAAGCTTTCTTT.

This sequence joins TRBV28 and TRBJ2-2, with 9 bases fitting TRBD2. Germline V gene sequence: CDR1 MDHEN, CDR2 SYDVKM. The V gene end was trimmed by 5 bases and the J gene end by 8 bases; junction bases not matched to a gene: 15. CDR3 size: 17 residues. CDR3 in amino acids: CASSPPAGGFSGGELFF. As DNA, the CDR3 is TGTGCCAGCAGTCCCCCGGCGGGGGGGTTCTCAGGAGGGGAGCTGTTTTTT.

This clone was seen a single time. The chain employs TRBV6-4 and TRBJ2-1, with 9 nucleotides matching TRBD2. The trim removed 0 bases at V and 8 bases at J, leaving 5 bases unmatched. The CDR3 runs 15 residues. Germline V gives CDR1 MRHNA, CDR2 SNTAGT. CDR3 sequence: CASSDSSSGSYEQFF. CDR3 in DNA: TGTGCCAGCAGTGACTCGAGTAGCGGGAGTTATGAGCAGTTCTTC.

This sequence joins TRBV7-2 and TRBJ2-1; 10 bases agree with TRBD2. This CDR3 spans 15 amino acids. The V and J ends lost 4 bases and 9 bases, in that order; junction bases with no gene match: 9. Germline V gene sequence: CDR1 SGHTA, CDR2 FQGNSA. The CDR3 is CASSSKTSGTGEQFF. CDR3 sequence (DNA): TGTGCCAGCAGCTCAAAAACTAGCGGGACCGGTGAGCAGTTCTTC.

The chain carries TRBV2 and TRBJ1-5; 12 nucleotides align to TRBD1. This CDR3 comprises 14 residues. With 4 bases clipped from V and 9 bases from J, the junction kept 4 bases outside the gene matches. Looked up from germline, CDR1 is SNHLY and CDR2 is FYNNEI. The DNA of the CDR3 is TGTGCCAGCAGTGGAGGGACAGGGGGCCTGCCCCAGCATTTT. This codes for CASSGGTGGLPQHF. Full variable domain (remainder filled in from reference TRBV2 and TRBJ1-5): EPEVTQTPSHQVTQMGQEVILRCVPISNHLYFYWYRQILGQKVEFLVSFYNNEISEKSEIFDDQFSVERPDGSNFTLKIRSTKLEDSAMYFCASSGGTGGLPQHFGDGTRLSIL.

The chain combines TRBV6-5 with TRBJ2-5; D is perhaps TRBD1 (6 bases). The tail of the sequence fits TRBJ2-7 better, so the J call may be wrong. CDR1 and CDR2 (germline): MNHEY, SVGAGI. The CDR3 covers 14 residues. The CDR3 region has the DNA TGTGCCAGCAGTCCCGACAGGAGAACCTACGAGCAGTACTTC. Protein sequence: CASSPDRRTYEQYF.

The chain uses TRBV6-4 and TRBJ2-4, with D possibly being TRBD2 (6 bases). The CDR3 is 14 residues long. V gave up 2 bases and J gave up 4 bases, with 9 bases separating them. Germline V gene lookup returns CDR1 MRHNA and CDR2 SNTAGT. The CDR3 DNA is TGTGCCAGCAGTGACGCGGCGGGGAAAAACATTCAGTACTTC. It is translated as CASSDAAGKNIQYF.

CDR3 sequence (DNA): TGTGCCAGCAGTGGGACAGTGAACACTGAAGCTTTCTTT. Translated: CASSGTVNTEAFF. The chain links TRBV6-1 to TRBJ1-1, with a weak D call TRBD1 (6 bases). CDR3 size: 13 residues. Trimming stripped 4 bases from V and 0 bases from J, with 6 bases between. Germline CDR1 MNHNS, CDR2 SASEGT.

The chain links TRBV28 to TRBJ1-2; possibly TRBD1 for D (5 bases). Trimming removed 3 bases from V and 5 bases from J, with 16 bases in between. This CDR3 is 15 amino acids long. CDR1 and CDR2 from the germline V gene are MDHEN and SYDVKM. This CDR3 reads CASSLGGIAAYGYTF. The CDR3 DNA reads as TGTGCCAGCAGTTTGGGGGGTATCGCGGCTTATGGCTACACCTTC.

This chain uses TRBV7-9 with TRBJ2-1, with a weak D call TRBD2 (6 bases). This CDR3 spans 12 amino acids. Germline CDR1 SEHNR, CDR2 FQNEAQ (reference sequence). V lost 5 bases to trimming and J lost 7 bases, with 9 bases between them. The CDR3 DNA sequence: TGTGCCAGCAGCGGGGACTTTAATGAGCAGTTCTTC. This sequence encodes CASSGDFNEQFF.

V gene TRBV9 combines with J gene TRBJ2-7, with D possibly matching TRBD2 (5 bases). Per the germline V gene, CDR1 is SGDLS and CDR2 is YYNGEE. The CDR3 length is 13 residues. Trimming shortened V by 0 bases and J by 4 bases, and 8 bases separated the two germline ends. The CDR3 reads CASSVDGKYEQYF. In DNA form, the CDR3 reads TGTGCCAGCAGCGTAGACGGGAAGTACGAGCAGTACTTC. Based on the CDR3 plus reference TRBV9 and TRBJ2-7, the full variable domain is DSGVTQTPKHLITATGQRVTLRCSPRSGDLSVYWYQQSLDQGLQFLIQYYNGEERAKGNILERFSAQQFPDLHSELNLSSLELGDSALYFCASSVDGKYEQYFGPGTRLTVT.

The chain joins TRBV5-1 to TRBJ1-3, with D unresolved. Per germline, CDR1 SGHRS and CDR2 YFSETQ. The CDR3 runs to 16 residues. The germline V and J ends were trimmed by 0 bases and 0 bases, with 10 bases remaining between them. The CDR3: CASSLAGGSSGNTIYF. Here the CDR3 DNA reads TGCGCCAGCAGCTTGGCGGGAGGTAGCTCTGGAAACACCATATATTTT.

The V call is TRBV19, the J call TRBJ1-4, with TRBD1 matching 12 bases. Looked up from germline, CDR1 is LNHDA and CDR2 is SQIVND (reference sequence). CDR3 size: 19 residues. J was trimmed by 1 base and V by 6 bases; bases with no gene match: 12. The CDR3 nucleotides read TGTGCCAGTAGCAATAGCCGGGACAGGGGGCATGAAACTAATGAAAAACTGTTTTTT. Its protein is CASSNSRDRGHETNEKLFF.

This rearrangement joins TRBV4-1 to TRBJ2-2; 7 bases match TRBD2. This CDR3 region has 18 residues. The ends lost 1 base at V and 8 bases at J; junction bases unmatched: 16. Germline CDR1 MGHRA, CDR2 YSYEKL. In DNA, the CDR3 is TGCGCCAGCAGCCAAGTAGGGGCGGGAGTGGCGGGCGCTGGGGAGCTGTTTTTT. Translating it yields CASSQVGAGVAGAGELFF.

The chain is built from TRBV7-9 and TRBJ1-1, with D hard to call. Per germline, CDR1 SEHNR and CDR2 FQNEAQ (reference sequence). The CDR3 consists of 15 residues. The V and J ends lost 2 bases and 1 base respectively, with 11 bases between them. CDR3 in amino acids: CASSLWAGKNTEAFF. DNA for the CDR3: TGTGCCAGCAGCTTATGGGCAGGAAAGAACACTGAAGCTTTCTTT.

Written as DNA, the CDR3 is TGTGCCAGCAGCATGGACAGGGCCAACTATGGCTACACCTTC. It codes for CASSMDRANYGYTF. The rearrangement uses TRBV5-6 and TRBJ1-2, with 8 positions matching TRBD1. The length of the CDR3 is 14 residues. The V segment lost 4 bases and the J segment 2 bases; nucleotides outside the gene matches: 4. Looked up from germline, CDR1 is SGHDT and CDR2 is YYEEEE.

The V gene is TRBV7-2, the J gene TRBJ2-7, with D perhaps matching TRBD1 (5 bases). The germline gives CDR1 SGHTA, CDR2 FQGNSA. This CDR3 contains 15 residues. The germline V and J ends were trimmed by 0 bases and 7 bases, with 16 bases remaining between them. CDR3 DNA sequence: TGTGCCAGCAGCTTAGCAAACAGGCACCCCATAGAGCAGTACTTC. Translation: CASSLANRHPIEQYF.

Written as DNA, the CDR3 is TGTGCCAGCAGCGTAGCTAGCGGGGGGTACAATGAGCAGTTCTTC. It yields the protein CASSVASGGYNEQFF. The rearrangement links TRBV9 to TRBJ2-1; the match to TRBD2 covers 11 bases. Germline V gives CDR1 SGDLS, CDR2 YYNGEE. The length of the CDR3 is 15 residues. V dropped 0 bases and J dropped 4; count of bases not matched to a gene: 0.

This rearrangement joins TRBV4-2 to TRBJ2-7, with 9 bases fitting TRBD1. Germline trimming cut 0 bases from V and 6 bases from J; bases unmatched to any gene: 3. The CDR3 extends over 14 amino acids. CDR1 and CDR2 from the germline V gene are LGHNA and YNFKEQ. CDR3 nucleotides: TGTGCCAGCAGCCAAGAGGGACAGGGAACCGAGCAGTACTTC. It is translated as CASSQEGQGTEQYF.

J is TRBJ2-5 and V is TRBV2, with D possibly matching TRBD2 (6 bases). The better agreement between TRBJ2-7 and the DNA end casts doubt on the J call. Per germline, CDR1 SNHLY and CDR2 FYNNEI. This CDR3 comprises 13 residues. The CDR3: CASRERLSYEQYF. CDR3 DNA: TGTGCCAGCCGGGAGCGCCTGTCCTACGAGCAGTACTTC.

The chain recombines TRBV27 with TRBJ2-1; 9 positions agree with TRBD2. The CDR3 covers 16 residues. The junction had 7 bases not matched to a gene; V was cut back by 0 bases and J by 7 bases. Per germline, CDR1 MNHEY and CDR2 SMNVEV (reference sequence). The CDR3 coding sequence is TGTGCCAGCAGTTTATCAAGGCTAGCGGGAAGTAATGAGCAGTTCTTC. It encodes CASSLSRLAGSNEQFF.

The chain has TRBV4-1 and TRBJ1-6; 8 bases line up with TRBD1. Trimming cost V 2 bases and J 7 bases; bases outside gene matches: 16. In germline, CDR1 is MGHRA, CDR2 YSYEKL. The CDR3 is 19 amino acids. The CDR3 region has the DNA TGCGCCAGCAGCCAATACCCTGACAGGGGACTTCGGAGAAATTCACCCCTCCACTTT. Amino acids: CASSQYPDRGLRRNSPLHF.

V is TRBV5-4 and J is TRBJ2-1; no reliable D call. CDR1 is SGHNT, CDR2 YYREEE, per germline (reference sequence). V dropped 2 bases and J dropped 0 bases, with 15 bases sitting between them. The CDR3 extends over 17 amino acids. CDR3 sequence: CASSFKRTLSSYNEQFF. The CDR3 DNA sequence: TGTGCCAGCAGCTTTAAGCGAACACTAAGCTCCTACAATGAGCAGTTCTTC.

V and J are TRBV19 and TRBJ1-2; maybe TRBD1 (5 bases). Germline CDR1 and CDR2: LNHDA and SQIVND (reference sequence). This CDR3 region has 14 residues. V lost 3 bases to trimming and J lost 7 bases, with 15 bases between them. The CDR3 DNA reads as TGTGCCAGTAGTATCTCTAGGGCTCAGGGTGGCTACACCTTC. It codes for CASSISRAQGGYTF.

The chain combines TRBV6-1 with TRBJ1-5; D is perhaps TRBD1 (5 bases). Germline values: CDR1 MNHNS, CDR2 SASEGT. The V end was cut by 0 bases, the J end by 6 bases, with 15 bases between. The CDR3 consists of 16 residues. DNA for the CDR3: TGTGCCAGCAGTGAAGCCCCAGGGTCCCTCGGTCAGCCCCAGCATTTT. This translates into CASSEAPGSLGQPQHF.

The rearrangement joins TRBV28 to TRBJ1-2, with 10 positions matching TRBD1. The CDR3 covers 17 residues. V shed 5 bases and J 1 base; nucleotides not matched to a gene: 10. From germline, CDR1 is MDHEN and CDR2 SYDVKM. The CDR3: CASSRWDRGLLNYGYTF. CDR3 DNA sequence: TGTGCCAGCAGTAGATGGGACAGGGGCCTACTTAACTATGGCTACACCTTC.

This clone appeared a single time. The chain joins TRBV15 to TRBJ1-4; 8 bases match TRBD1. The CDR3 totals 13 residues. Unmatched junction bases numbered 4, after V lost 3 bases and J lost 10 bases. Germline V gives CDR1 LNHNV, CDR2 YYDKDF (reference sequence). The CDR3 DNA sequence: TGTGCCACCAGCAGGGACAGGGAGGGAAAACTGTTTTTT. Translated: CATSRDREGKLFF.

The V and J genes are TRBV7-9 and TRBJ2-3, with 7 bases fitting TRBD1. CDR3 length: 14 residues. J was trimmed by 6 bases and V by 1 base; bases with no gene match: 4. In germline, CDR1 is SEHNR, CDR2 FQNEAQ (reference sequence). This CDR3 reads CASSLGQGWDTQYF. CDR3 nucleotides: TGTGCCAGCAGCTTAGGACAGGGCTGGGATACGCAGTATTTT.

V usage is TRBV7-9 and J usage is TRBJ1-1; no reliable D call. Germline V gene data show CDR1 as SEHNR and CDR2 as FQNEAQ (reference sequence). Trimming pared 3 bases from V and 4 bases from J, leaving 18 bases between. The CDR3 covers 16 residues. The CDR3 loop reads CASSFSPRGGGTEAFF. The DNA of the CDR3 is TGTGCCAGCAGCTTTTCCCCTCGAGGCGGCGGCACTGAAGCTTTCTTT.

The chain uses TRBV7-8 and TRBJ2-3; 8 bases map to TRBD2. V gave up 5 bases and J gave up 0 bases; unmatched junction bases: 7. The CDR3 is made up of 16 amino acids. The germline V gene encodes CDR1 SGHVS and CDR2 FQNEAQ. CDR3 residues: CASSPRVAGSTDTQYF. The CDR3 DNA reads TGTGCCAGCAGCCCCAGGGTAGCGGGGAGCACAGATACGCAGTATTTT.

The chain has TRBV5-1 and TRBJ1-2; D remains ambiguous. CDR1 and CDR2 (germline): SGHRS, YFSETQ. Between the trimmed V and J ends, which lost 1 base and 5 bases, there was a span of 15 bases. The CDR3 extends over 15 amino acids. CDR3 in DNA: TGCGCCAGCAGCTTGAAGCGGCACTTAGAGTATGGCTACACCTTC. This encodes CASSLKRHLEYGYTF. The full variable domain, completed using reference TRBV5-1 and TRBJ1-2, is KAGVTQTPRYLIKTRGQQVTLSCSPISGHRSVSWYQQTPGQGLQFLFEYFSETQRNKGNFPGRFSGRQFSNSRSEMNVSTLELGDSALYLCASSLKRHLEYGYTFGSGTRLTVV.

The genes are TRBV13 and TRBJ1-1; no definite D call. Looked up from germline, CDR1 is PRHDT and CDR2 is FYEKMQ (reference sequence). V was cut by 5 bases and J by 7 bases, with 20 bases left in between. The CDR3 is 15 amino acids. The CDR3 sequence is CASSAEPGKYYEAFF. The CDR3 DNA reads TGTGCCAGCAGCGCCGAGCCCGGGAAATACTATGAAGCTTTCTTT.